One and the same sample provided the 14 T cell receptor beta chains below, sequenced in a study of CD8+ T cells in alopecia areata. RNA was isolated and reverse transcribed to cDNA, the sequencing template. The repertoire was sequenced with immunoSEQ multiplex PCR; TCRdb's copy has only in-frame clones and lacks some. The sample consists of 270,000 or so clones, over 45% of them appearing once. The sample's treatment: oral pan-JAK inhibitor, 5-10 mg twice daily. Sequences were derived from CD4+ T cells sorted from blood, sampled at week 24, from a patient treated with tofacitinib. These TCRs come from a human donor with alopecia areata.

This clone occurred a few times. The V gene is TRBV27, the J gene TRBJ2-5; D could derive from TRBD1 or TRBD2 (7 bases each). Germline assignment: CDR1 MNHEY and CDR2 SMNVEV (reference sequence). The CDR3 covers 14 residues. V was pared by 8 bases and J by 4 bases, with 17 bases between. This CDR3 is CASRQGGNRETQYF. The CDR3 nucleotides read TGTGCCAGCCGACAGGGAGGGAACCGAGAGACCCAGTACTTC.

This clone was seen a few times. The rearrangement uses TRBV7-9 and TRBJ2-7; D unclear. Germline CDR1 reads SEHNR; CDR2 reads FQNEAQ (reference sequence). The CDR3 is 12 amino acids. V was trimmed by 5 bases and J by 0 bases, leaving 5 bases between them. CDR3 residues: CASSLTSYEQYF. The CDR3 bases are TGTGCCAGCAGCCTCACCTCCTACGAGCAGTACTTC.

This chain uses TRBV5-6 with TRBJ1-4; D is undetermined. The CDR3 has 14 amino acids. Germline CDR1 is SGHDT and CDR2 is YYEEEE. V dropped 5 bases and J dropped 0 bases, with 8 bases sitting between them. The chain's CDR3 is CASSYSATNEKLFF. For the CDR3, the DNA is TGTGCCAGCAGTTACAGCGCAACTAATGAAAAACTGTTTTTT.

The chain recombines TRBV6-1 with TRBJ1-4; D gene uncertain. The CDR3 runs 16 residues. Germline V lookup: CDR1 MNHNS, CDR2 SASEGT. V gave up 0 bases and J gave up 7 bases, with 15 bases separating them. The CDR3 nucleotides read TGTGCCAGCAGTGAAGCGCTGCCAGGACTTTCTGAAAAACTGTTTTTT. Amino acids: CASSEALPGLSEKLFF.

The chain employs TRBV27 and TRBJ2-2; D possibly matches TRBD1 or TRBD2 (5 bases each). Trimming left V 4 bases short and J 0 bases short, with 18 bases between. Germline CDR1 and CDR2: MNHEY and SMNVEV (reference sequence). The CDR3 spans 18 residues. The CDR3 region has the DNA TGTGCCAGCAGTTCACCTCTCCTCGGGACCTCGAACACCGGGGAGCTGTTTTTT. Translating gives CASSSPLLGTSNTGELFF.

This chain joins TRBV30 and TRBJ1-2; no definite D call. The CDR3 runs to 11 residues. CDR1 and CDR2 from the germline V gene are GTSNPN and SVGIG (reference sequence). V lost 7 bases and J 5 bases, leaving 11 bases between the germline ends. The CDR3 reads CASSQDYGYTF. The CDR3 DNA is TGTGCCTCCTCTCAGGATTATGGCTACACCTTC.

The chain joins TRBV28 to TRBJ2-7, with a tentative D call TRBD1 (5 bases). The germline V gene encodes CDR1 MDHEN and CDR2 SYDVKM. The germline V and J ends were trimmed by 7 bases and 0 bases, with 16 bases remaining between them. CDR3 length: 15 residues. The CDR3 region is CASTLGQISSYEQYF. Here the CDR3 DNA reads TGTGCCAGCACTTTGGGGCAGATTAGCTCCTACGAGCAGTACTTC.

This clone was recorded at least ten times. J is TRBJ1-1 and V is TRBV19; 9 nucleotides match TRBD1. The germline V gene has CDR1 LNHDA and CDR2 SQIVND (reference sequence). J gave up 1 base and V 6 bases, and 9 bases lay outside the gene matches. The CDR3 runs to 16 residues. The CDR3, as DNA: TGTGCCAGTAGCTCAAACAGGGGGCCGGCGAACACTGAAGCTTTCTTT. It yields the protein CASSSNRGPANTEAFF.

The gene calls are TRBV25-1 and TRBJ2-3; 8 bases match TRBD1. The CDR3 totals 14 residues. With 0 bases clipped from V and 5 bases from J, the junction kept 1 base outside the gene matches. The germline gives CDR1 MGHDK, CDR2 SYGVNS. This CDR3 is CASSEYRGLDTQYF. CDR3 coding DNA: TGTGCCAGCAGTGAATACAGGGGGCTAGATACGCAGTATTTT.

The gene calls are TRBV25-1 and TRBJ1-6, with a possible D match to TRBD1 (5 bases). Germline V gives CDR1 MGHDK, CDR2 SYGVNS. The V end lost 4 bases, the J end lost 9 bases, and 7 bases lay between the germline ends. This CDR3 region has 12 residues. Written as DNA, the CDR3 is TGTGCCAGCAGTGGACAGAGTTCACCCCTCCACTTT. This sequence encodes CASSGQSSPLHF.

A few counts support this clone. The V call is TRBV29-1, the J call TRBJ2-5, with a weak D call TRBD2 (6 bases). This CDR3 is built from 11 residues. V dropped 6 bases and J dropped 5 bases, with 10 bases sitting between them. Germline V lookup: CDR1 SQVTM, CDR2 ANQGSEA. This CDR3 reads CSVRGGETQYF. The CDR3 DNA follows: TGCAGCGTCCGTGGGGGGGAGACCCAGTACTTC.

J is TRBJ1-6 and V is TRBV27, with 8 bases aligning to TRBD1. V shed 8 bases, J shed 13 bases, and the junction held 10 bases outside the gene matches. The CDR3 length is 13 residues. CDR1 is MNHEY, CDR2 SMNVEV, per germline (reference sequence). For the CDR3, the DNA is TGTGCCAGCGGCCGGGACAGGCAGAGGCCCCTCCACTTT. As protein: CASGRDRQRPLHF.

The chain has TRBV14 and TRBJ2-3, with a tentative D call TRBD2 (6 bases). The CDR3 length is 15 residues. Trimming left V 0 bases short and J 5 bases short, with 12 bases between. The germline V gene encodes CDR1 SGHDN and CDR2 FVKESK. CDR3 loop: CASSQEIGGGDTQYF. The DNA for the CDR3 is TGTGCCAGCAGCCAAGAAATCGGGGGAGGAGATACGCAGTATTTT.

The J gene is TRBJ1-6, the V gene TRBV19; D is ambiguous. This CDR3 region has 13 residues. Trimming pared 5 bases from V and 15 bases from J, leaving 17 bases between. Germline CDR1 reads LNHDA; CDR2 reads SQIVND (reference sequence). Written as DNA, the CDR3 is TGTGCCAGTAGTTTCAAACGGGCGCAACACCTCCACTTT. Its protein product is CASSFKRAQHLHF.